The rows below give T cell receptor beta chains drawn from one sample of a study of blood T cell repertoires in COVID-19. Assay: immunoSEQ multiplex PCR; the TCRdb copy retains only in-frame clones and omits some. This sample has a few hundred thousand clones, with about 87% found just once. Sequenced input: peripheral blood. Source of these receptors: a man in his fifties or sixties who had recovered from COVID-19. CDR3s include the opening cysteine and the closing phenylalanine or tryptophan. The order of the fields is clone size, D gene, J gene, V gene, CDR3 protein, CDR3 DNA. A D gene is named only where the DNA matches it firmly. Expanded clones get a size class; other rows say once, few or many, or leave the size out.

abundance: .
d_gene: .
j_gene: TRBJ2-1
v_gene: TRBV11-2
CDR3aa: CASSQTGVNEQFF
CDR3nt: TGTGCCAGCAGCCAGACTGGAGTCAATGAGCAGTTCTTC

abundance: .
d_gene: TRBD1
j_gene: TRBJ2-7
v_gene: TRBV5-1
CDR3aa: CASSPQGAGYEQYF
CDR3nt: TGCGCCAGCAGCCCACAGGGGGCTGGGTACGAGCAGTACTTC

abundance: once
d_gene: TRBD1
j_gene: TRBJ1-3
v_gene: TRBV5-4
CDR3aa: CASSLESGQGSHPGNTIYF
CDR3nt: TGTGCCAGCAGCTTGGAATCTGGACAGGGGTCGCATCCTGGAAACACCATATATTTT

abundance: .
d_gene: .
j_gene: TRBJ1-6
v_gene: TRBV2
CDR3aa: CASRRGDSPLHF
CDR3nt: TGTGCCAGCAGACGGGGGGATTCACCCCTCCACTTT

abundance: .
d_gene: .
j_gene: TRBJ1-4
v_gene: TRBV9
CDR3aa: CASSVAPVDSSNEKLFF
CDR3nt: TGTGCCAGCAGCGTAGCCCCCGTGGACAGCTCTAATGAAAAACTGTTTTTT

abundance: few
d_gene: .
j_gene: TRBJ2-2
v_gene: TRBV5-4
CDR3aa: CASSQGAQYSTGELFF
CDR3nt: TGTGCCAGCAGCCAAGGGGCCCAATATAGCACCGGGGAGCTGTTTTTT

abundance: once
d_gene: TRBD2
j_gene: TRBJ2-1
v_gene: TRBV7-3
CDR3aa: CASSLLAGAYNEQFF
CDR3nt: TGTGCCAGCAGCTTACTCGCGGGGGCCTACAATGAGCAGTTCTTC

abundance: .
d_gene: .
j_gene: TRBJ2-7
v_gene: TRBV9
CDR3aa: CASSPRSSSGSRYEQYF
CDR3nt: TGTGCCAGCAGCCCACGTAGTAGTTCAGGTTCTCGCTACGAGCAGTACTTC

abundance: .
d_gene: .
j_gene: TRBJ2-5
v_gene: TRBV3-1/TRBV3-2
CDR3aa: CASSQVGAVGRETQYF
CDR3nt: TGTGCCAGCAGCCAAGTAGGGGCAGTCGGACGGGAGACCCAGTACTTC

abundance: .
d_gene: .
j_gene: TRBJ1-6
v_gene: TRBV10-3
CDR3aa: CAISAGTQNSPLHF
CDR3nt: TGTGCCATCAGTGCCGGGACACAGAATTCACCCCTCCACTTT

abundance: .
d_gene: .
j_gene: TRBJ1-1
v_gene: TRBV30
CDR3aa: CAWLGHTNTEAFF
CDR3nt: TGTGCCTGGCTGGGACATACAAACACTGAAGCTTTCTTT

abundance: .
d_gene: TRBD1
j_gene: TRBJ2-7
v_gene: TRBV6-5
CDR3aa: CASRTGTGGSYEQYF
CDR3nt: TGTGCCAGCAGAACCGGGACAGGGGGCTCCTACGAGCAGTACTTC

abundance: .
d_gene: .
j_gene: TRBJ2-5
v_gene: TRBV5-1
CDR3aa: CASSAGALKETQYF
CDR3nt: TGCGCCAGCAGCGCAGGGGCTCTTAAAGAGACCCAGTACTTC

abundance: .
d_gene: TRBD2
j_gene: TRBJ2-3
v_gene: TRBV19
CDR3aa: CASSKGLAGGPDTQYF
CDR3nt: TGTGCCAGTAGTAAGGGACTAGCGGGGGGGCCTGATACGCAGTATTTT

abundance: .
d_gene: .
j_gene: TRBJ2-5
v_gene: TRBV18
CDR3aa: CASSATLWVGDQETQYF
CDR3nt: TGTGCCAGCTCAGCCACATTGTGGGTCGGGGACCAAGAGACCCAGTACTTC

abundance: .
d_gene: TRBD2
j_gene: TRBJ2-3
v_gene: TRBV4-1
CDR3aa: CASSYGGTSTDTQYF
CDR3nt: TGCGCCAGCAGCTACGGGGGGACTAGCACAGATACGCAGTATTTT

abundance: .
d_gene: .
j_gene: TRBJ1-1
v_gene: TRBV19
CDR3aa: CASSVGRGSFGGTEAFF
CDR3nt: TGTGCCAGTAGTGTTGGACGGGGGTCGTTTGGGGGGACTGAAGCTTTCTTT

abundance: .
d_gene: .
j_gene: TRBJ1-2
v_gene: TRBV14
CDR3aa: CASSQDKGKSTF
CDR3nt: TGTGCCAGCAGCCAAGATAAGGGGAAATCCACCTTC

abundance: once
d_gene: .
j_gene: TRBJ1-1
v_gene: TRBV21-1
CDR3aa: CASILTEAFF
CDR3nt: TGTGCCAGCATTCTCACTGAAGCTTTCTTT

abundance: .
d_gene: .
j_gene: TRBJ2-1
v_gene: TRBV9
CDR3aa: CASSAETGSLDEQFF
CDR3nt: TGTGCCAGCAGCGCAGAGACAGGTTCCCTGGATGAGCAGTTCTTC

abundance: .
d_gene: TRBD1
j_gene: TRBJ1-6
v_gene: TRBV18
CDR3aa: CASSDGQGGSPLHF
CDR3nt: TGTGCCAGCTCAGATGGACAGGGAGGATCACCCCTCCACTTT

abundance: .
d_gene: .
j_gene: TRBJ1-5
v_gene: TRBV3-1/TRBV3-2
CDR3aa: CASSLNISRTGTSNQPQHF
CDR3nt: TGTGCCAGCAGCCTCAACATAAGCAGAACAGGGACGAGCAATCAGCCCCAGCATTTT

abundance: .
d_gene: .
j_gene: TRBJ1-2
v_gene: TRBV7-3
CDR3aa: CASSLRSPGSIHGYTF
CDR3nt: TGTGCCAGCAGCTTGCGGTCTCCAGGGTCTATTCATGGCTACACCTTC

abundance: .
d_gene: TRBD1
j_gene: TRBJ1-5
v_gene: TRBV27
CDR3aa: CASSLSPLDRGLGNQPQHF
CDR3nt: TGTGCCAGCAGTTTATCTCCACTGGACAGGGGTCTGGGCAATCAGCCCCAGCATTTT

abundance: .
d_gene: TRBD1
j_gene: TRBJ1-4
v_gene: TRBV9
CDR3aa: CASSERTGDNEKLFF
CDR3nt: TGTGCCAGCAGCGAACGGACAGGAGATAATGAAAAACTGTTTTTT

abundance: .
d_gene: .
j_gene: TRBJ2-3
v_gene: TRBV7-2
CDR3aa: CASSNPSADTQYF
CDR3nt: TGTGCCAGCAGCAATCCATCGGCAGATACGCAGTATTTT

abundance: .
d_gene: .
j_gene: TRBJ1-2
v_gene: TRBV18
CDR3aa: CASSPNPEVRGYGYTF
CDR3nt: TGTGCCAGCTCACCCAACCCCGAGGTCAGGGGATATGGCTACACCTTC

abundance: once
d_gene: TRBD1
j_gene: TRBJ1-5
v_gene: TRBV6-2/TRBV6-3
CDR3aa: CASSPGQILSNQPQHF
CDR3nt: TGTGCCAGCAGTCCGGGACAGATCCTTAGCAATCAGCCCCAGCATTTT

abundance: .
d_gene: TRBD1
j_gene: TRBJ2-1
v_gene: TRBV7-3
CDR3aa: CASSLGTGEYNEQFF
CDR3nt: TGTGCCAGCAGCTTAGGGACAGGGGAATACAATGAGCAGTTCTTC

abundance: .
d_gene: .
j_gene: TRBJ1-2
v_gene: TRBV7-2
CDR3aa: CASSLFTGWSGYTF
CDR3nt: TGTGCCAGCAGCCTATTTACAGGGTGGAGTGGCTACACCTTC

abundance: .
d_gene: TRBD1
j_gene: TRBJ2-1
v_gene: TRBV18
CDR3aa: CASSRTGVSYNEQFF
CDR3nt: TGTGCCAGCTCACGGACAGGGGTATCCTACAATGAGCAGTTCTTC

abundance: .
d_gene: TRBD1
j_gene: TRBJ2-5
v_gene: TRBV5-1
CDR3aa: CASSWGQKETQYF
CDR3nt: TGCGCCAGCAGCTGGGGACAGAAAGAGACCCAGTACTTC

abundance: .
d_gene: .
j_gene: TRBJ1-5
v_gene: TRBV6-5
CDR3aa: CASSTSNNQPQHF
CDR3nt: TGTGCCAGCAGTACCTCTAACAATCAGCCCCAGCATTTT

abundance: .
d_gene: TRBD1
j_gene: TRBJ2-7
v_gene: TRBV6-5
CDR3aa: CASSYLGQGENEQYF
CDR3nt: TGTGCCAGCAGTTACCTCGGACAGGGGGAAAACGAGCAGTACTTC

abundance: .
d_gene: TRBD1
j_gene: TRBJ2-7
v_gene: TRBV27
CDR3aa: CASSLWGTGTWNEQYF
CDR3nt: TGTGCCAGCAGTTTGTGGGGGACAGGGACTTGGAACGAGCAGTACTTC

abundance: .
d_gene: TRBD1
j_gene: TRBJ2-2
v_gene: TRBV3-1/TRBV3-2
CDR3aa: CASSQGVRTGLTGELFF
CDR3nt: TGTGCCAGCAGCCAAGGGGTAAGGACAGGGCTCACCGGGGAGCTGTTTTTT

abundance: .
d_gene: TRBD2
j_gene: TRBJ2-3
v_gene: TRBV4-2
CDR3aa: CASSQERGGGASDTQYF
CDR3nt: TGTGCCAGCAGCCAAGAGAGAGGCGGGGGGGCTTCAGATACGCAGTATTTT

abundance: .
d_gene: TRBD1
j_gene: TRBJ1-6
v_gene: TRBV4-1
CDR3aa: CASSQDGPSRDRGPNSPLHF
CDR3nt: TGCGCCAGCAGCCAAGATGGACCTTCCCGGGACAGGGGTCCTAATTCACCCCTCCACTTT

abundance: .
d_gene: TRBD2
j_gene: TRBJ2-1
v_gene: TRBV11-2
CDR3aa: CARGVGVLAGYYNEQFF
CDR3nt: TGTGCCCGCGGGGTGGGGGTACTAGCGGGGTATTACAATGAGCAGTTCTTC

abundance: .
d_gene: .
j_gene: TRBJ1-1
v_gene: TRBV5-1
CDR3aa: CASSPGITGNTEAFF
CDR3nt: TGCGCCAGCAGCCCCGGAATTACAGGGAACACTGAAGCTTTCTTT

abundance: .
d_gene: TRBD1
j_gene: TRBJ2-7
v_gene: TRBV18
CDR3aa: CASSQPGQGSHEQYF
CDR3nt: TGTGCCAGCTCACAGCCGGGACAGGGCTCCCACGAGCAGTACTTC

abundance: .
d_gene: .
j_gene: TRBJ2-5
v_gene: TRBV7-2
CDR3aa: CASSLLTPARQETQYF
CDR3nt: TGTGCCAGCAGCTTACTGACTCCAGCGCGTCAAGAGACCCAGTACTTC

abundance: .
d_gene: TRBD2
j_gene: TRBJ2-3
v_gene: TRBV7-9
CDR3aa: CASSGGTSEDTQYF
CDR3nt: TGTGCCAGCAGCGGGGGGACTAGCGAAGATACGCAGTATTTT

abundance: .
d_gene: .
j_gene: TRBJ2-5
v_gene: TRBV4-2
CDR3aa: CASSRTGGGLQETQYF
CDR3nt: TGTGCCAGCAGCCGTACAGGGGGAGGGCTCCAAGAGACCCAGTACTTC

abundance: .
d_gene: .
j_gene: TRBJ1-2
v_gene: TRBV6-6
CDR3aa: CASSYGAADYGYTF
CDR3nt: TGTGCCAGCAGTTACGGGGCAGCCGACTATGGCTACACCTTC

abundance: .
d_gene: .
j_gene: TRBJ1-1
v_gene: TRBV10-3
CDR3aa: CAIRGRGPAEAFF
CDR3nt: TGTGCCATCAGGGGCAGGGGCCCTGCTGAAGCTTTCTTT

abundance: .
d_gene: TRBD1
j_gene: TRBJ1-5
v_gene: TRBV11-2
CDR3aa: CASSPGQGNQPQHF
CDR3nt: TGTGCCAGCAGCCCCGGACAGGGCAATCAGCCCCAGCATTTT

abundance: .
d_gene: TRBD2
j_gene: TRBJ2-1
v_gene: TRBV11-2
CDR3aa: CASSLVLGQGGDEQFF
CDR3nt: TGTGCCAGCAGCTTAGTTCTTGGGCAGGGAGGGGATGAGCAGTTCTTC

abundance: .
d_gene: TRBD1
j_gene: TRBJ2-5
v_gene: TRBV19
CDR3aa: CATPPRGGQGQFETQYF
CDR3nt: TGTGCCACGCCTCCCAGGGGGGGACAGGGTCAGTTCGAGACCCAGTACTTC

abundance: .
d_gene: .
j_gene: TRBJ2-5
v_gene: TRBV29-1
CDR3aa: CSSNKYQETQYF
CDR3nt: TGCAGCTCGAACAAGTACCAAGAGACCCAGTACTTC

abundance: .
d_gene: .
j_gene: TRBJ1-1
v_gene: TRBV9
CDR3aa: CASSKRGEGSNTEAFF
CDR3nt: TGTGCCAGCAGCAAACGGGGGGAGGGATCGAACACTGAAGCTTTCTTT